This T cell receptor (beta chain) came from a study of regulatory T cells in long-lasting Graves disease (dated by TCRdb to the early 2020s). As for the study more broadly: Persistent Graves' disease was defined as persistently positive TSH receptor autoantibodies together with antithyroid drug treatment for over 5 years. On average, persistent Graves' disease patients in the clinical cohort had been on antithyroid drugs for around ten years. TCR sequencing covered some 13 persistent and 20 newly diagnosed Graves' disease patients, some 35 samples in total. The study took place in China and was registered as a clinical trial. Persistent Graves' disease patients were compared with newly diagnosed Graves' disease patients by peripheral blood TCR sequencing and RNA sequencing. The research as a whole found: As a limitation, the authors acknowledged that the small sample size may reduce accuracy. Sequencing and analysis were restricted to the TCR beta chain. More public clonotypes were shared among persistent patients (roughly 2,900) than among newly diagnosed patients (more than 900). Peripheral blood alone was examined, since thyroid tissue, which constituted the primary lesion, could not be accessed. Persistent Graves' disease patients showed lower TCR Shannon entropy and fewer highly expanded clones than newly diagnosed patients, suggesting clonal expansion. Preferential use of TRBV28, TRBJ1-2 and TRBJ2-5 was observed in persistent disease, whereas TRBV20-1 and TRBJ2-1 were favored in newly diagnosed disease.

The CDR1 and CDR2 encoded by the germline V gene are MNHEY and SVGEGT. Counted from cysteine to phenylalanine, this CDR3 has 16 amino acids. Of all the DNA, just the CDR3 is kept, 48 bases in frame from base 1. Trimmed from V: 5 bases; trimmed from J: 6 bases; junction bases lacking a gene match: 9. The sample's time point label, in plain terms: persistent/refractory GD, antithyroid drugs over 5 years with positive TRAb. For both TCR sequencing and RNA sequencing, RNA was extracted from PBMCs using TRIzol. Graves' disease was diagnosed according to American Thyroid Association guidelines. Patients were recruited from an endocrinology department in Xi'an, China. From each patient, around 9 milliliters of peripheral blood was collected into an EDTA anticoagulant tube. Ficoll Paque Plus density gradient separation was used to isolate PBMCs, and no further T cell sorting was performed. An Agilent 2100 Bioanalyzer and agarose gel were used to assess RNA quality, and a NanoDrop 2000 was used to measure RNA concentration.

Library method: multiplex PCR. These reads were obtained on an Illumina HiSeq 4000. TCR beta libraries were built with iRepertoire HTBI primers and Arm-PCR amplification of CDR3 regions. Gel purification was performed on PCR products prior to sequencing. For the original study's pipeline: Gene usage analysis of CDR3 amino acid clonotypes relied on the roughly 67 TRBV and 15 or so TRBJ segments identified across samples. COPE and FqMerger were used to merge filtered high-quality paired reads into contigs. BLAST was used to align contigs to IMGT TRBV, TRBD and TRBJ reference genes, with CDR3 defined following IMGT. Any clonotype with a frequency above 0.1% was counted as a highly expanded clone. Repertoire diversity was measured by Shannon entropy, and V-J evenness by the Gini coefficient. Clonotypes shared by more than one individual were considered public. TCRdb reprocessed the public reads (quality trimming at Q25 with fastp, clone calling with MiXCR) and kept in-frame beta chains. All rows with the same CDR3 protein become a single entry with the most common DNA and genes. For this entry, the V and J calls and clone size follow TCRdb and not the study's own pipeline. The sample table lists approximately 500,000 distinct CDR3 sequences, about 22% of them with a count of one. Jointly, the top ten make up roughly 7.1% of the sample.

Turning to this clonotype: It lacks a known antigen. No clone much larger than this one lies a single base away; base qualities are absent.

The chain is assembled from TRBV6-2 or TRBV6-3 and TRBJ2-2; 10 middle bases align to TRBD1. The TCR was taken from a female donor with Graves disease. Sequencing was performed on peripheral blood mononuclear cells (PBMCs), taken when the disease was refractory, from a patient treated with antithyroid drugs. Read as DNA, the sequence is TGTGCCAGCAGTGGGGGACAGGGGTATTGGGCCGGGGAGCTGTTTTTT. This is translated as CASSGGQGYWAGELFF.